These 21 T cell receptor beta chains were sequenced from one sample in a study of T cell responses to AZD1222 COVID-19 vaccine. Some clones are missing from TCRdb's copy, which holds only in-frame ones; the method was immunoSEQ multiplex PCR. Among about 98,000 clones listed, approximately 85% were seen once. The sample was peripheral blood, taken on day 0 of AZD1222 vaccination. These receptors originate from an adult in good health.

The J gene is TRBJ2-2, the V gene TRBV6-5; 9 positions agree with TRBD2. CDR3 length: 14 residues. V shed 4 bases, J shed 3 bases, and the junction held 0 bases outside the gene matches. CDR1 and CDR2 from the germline V gene are MNHEY and SVGAGI. CDR3 DNA sequence: TGTGCCAGCAGTTTAGCGGGAGACACCGGGGAGCTGTTTTTT. It yields the protein CASSLAGDTGELFF.

The V gene is TRBV6-5, the J gene TRBJ1-1; D may be TRBD1 (6 bases). The length of the CDR3 is 15 residues. Trimming stripped 1 base from V and 1 base from J, with 10 bases between. Germline V CDR1 and CDR2: MNHEY, SVGAGI. CDR3 bases: TGTGCCAGCAGTTACTTAGGACAGTCGAACACTGAAGCTTTCTTT. This gives the protein CASSYLGQSNTEAFF.

The gene calls are TRBV3-1 (or the pseudogene TRBV3-2) and TRBJ2-1; TRBD1 or TRBD2 may be the D gene (5 bases each). The germline CDR1 and CDR2 sequences are LGHDT and YNNKEL (reference sequence). This CDR3 has 16 amino acids. Trimming took 0 bases from V and 3 from J, leaving 12 bases between them. CDR3 DNA: TGTGCCAGCAGCCAAGAGGGGGAGCGGCTCTACAATGAGCAGTTCTTC. Translating gives CASSQEGERLYNEQFF.

The V call is TRBV11-2, the J call TRBJ2-7, with 7 bases matching TRBD1. V was clipped by 1 base and J by 3 bases; unmatched bases: 3. Germline values: CDR1 SGHAT, CDR2 FQNNGV. CDR3 length: 14 residues. The CDR3 spells CASSLVQGFYEQYF. DNA for the CDR3: TGTGCCAGCAGCTTAGTACAGGGGTTCTACGAGCAGTACTTC.

This chain links TRBV5-1 with TRBJ2-7; 8 nucleotides match TRBD1. V gave up 1 base and J gave up 6 bases; unmatched junction bases: 6. The CDR3 covers 14 residues. Germline values: CDR1 SGHRS, CDR2 YFSETQ. The CDR3, as DNA: TGCGCCAGCAGCTTGCAGACCGGGACAGGCGAGCAGTACTTC. Its protein is CASSLQTGTGEQYF.

This sequence joins TRBV12-3 or TRBV12-4 and TRBJ2-1; 9 nucleotides line up with TRBD2. Losses at the gene ends were 6 bases for V and 9 bases for J; bases not matched to a gene: 6. This CDR3 is 13 amino acids long. The CDR3 DNA follows: TGTGCCAGCAGGGCTAGCGGGAAGGGTGAGCAGTTCTTC. Encoded protein: CASRASGKGEQFF.

The rearrangement uses TRBV28 and TRBJ1-1; 9 bases align to TRBD1. J gave up 0 bases and V 4 bases, and 15 bases lay outside the gene matches. This CDR3 is built from 19 residues. Germline V gene lookup returns CDR1 MDHEN and CDR2 SYDVKM. The CDR3 DNA sequence: TGTGCCAGCAGTTGGGGACAGGGCTTCGGTGCCCTCATGAACACTGAAGCTTTCTTT. Its translation is CASSWGQGFGALMNTEAFF.

The chain employs TRBV5-6 and TRBJ1-5; the D gene is possibly TRBD1 (6 bases). The V end lost 0 bases, the J end lost 0 bases, and 13 bases lay between the germline ends. Germline lookup yields CDR1 SGHDT and CDR2 YYEEEE. The CDR3 length is 17 residues. The CDR3 DNA follows: TGTGCCAGCAGCTTGGCCAGGGGCAGTATTAGCAATCAGCCCCAGCATTTT. This sequence encodes CASSLARGSISNQPQHF. Full variable domain (outside the CDR3, taken from reference TRBV5-6 and TRBJ1-5): DAGVTQSPTHLIKTRGQQVTLRCSPKSGHDTVSWYQQALGQGPQFIFQYYEEEERQRGNFPDRFSGHQFPNYSSELNVNALLLGDSALYLCASSLARGSISNQPQHFGDGTRLSIL.

This clone was detected once. The V and J genes are TRBV7-9 and TRBJ1-1; weak D call: TRBD1 (5 bases). This CDR3 comprises 14 residues. From germline, CDR1 is SEHNR and CDR2 FQNEAQ (reference sequence). Trimming took off 4 bases at V and 3 bases at J, with 12 bases between the two ends. The CDR3 sequence: CASSSVEGDTEAFF. The CDR3 DNA reads as TGTGCCAGCAGCTCGGTGGAAGGGGACACTGAAGCTTTCTTT.

This sequence joins TRBV18 and TRBJ2-1, with 7 bases identical to TRBD2. The CDR3 runs to 13 residues. V shed 6 bases and J 7 bases; nucleotides not matched to a gene: 6. Germline loops: CDR1 KGHSH, CDR2 LQKENI. The chain's CDR3 is CASSAGAGNEQFF. The CDR3 DNA is TGTGCCAGCTCCGCGGGAGCGGGGAATGAGCAGTTCTTC.

The chain uses TRBV2 and TRBJ1-5; 8 bases line up with TRBD1. The ends lost 2 bases at V and 7 bases at J; junction bases unmatched: 7. CDR3 length: 15 residues. Germline values: CDR1 SNHLY, CDR2 FYNNEI. In nucleotides, the CDR3 is TGTGCCAGCAGTGAAAGACCAGGGGGCGGCCAGCCCCAGCATTTT. This codes for CASSERPGGGQPQHF.

The chain links TRBV7-2 to TRBJ1-4; unclear D gene. The V and J ends lost 2 bases and 3 bases respectively, with 16 bases between them. In germline, CDR1 is SGHTA, CDR2 FQGNSA. The CDR3 contains 17 residues. The CDR3 here is CASSLLVGHGANEKLFF. CDR3 coding DNA: TGTGCCAGCAGCTTATTGGTTGGCCACGGAGCTAATGAAAAACTGTTTTTT. Full variable domain (outside the CDR3, taken from reference TRBV7-2 and TRBJ1-4): GAGVSQSPSNKVTEKGKDVELRCDPISGHTALYWYRQSLGQGLEFLIYFQGNSAPDKSGLPSDRFSAERTGGSVSTLTIQRTQQEDSAVYLCASSLLVGHGANEKLFFGSGTQLSVL.

This clone has only one observation. The chain joins TRBV28 to TRBJ2-2, with 9 bases matching TRBD2. The CDR3 loop spans 15 amino acids. The V and J ends lost 2 bases and 10 bases, in that order; junction bases with no gene match: 8. Germline lookup yields CDR1 MDHEN and CDR2 SYDVKM. The CDR3 region has the DNA TGTGCCAGCAGTTTAACGGCAGCGGGAGGCGCGGAGCTGTTTTTT. Residues: CASSLTAAGGAELFF.

The chain carries TRBV7-8 and TRBJ2-6, with 7 bases aligning to TRBD2. From germline, CDR1 is SGHVS and CDR2 FQNEAQ. The CDR3 is 18 residues long. The junction had 10 bases not matched to a gene; V was cut back by 5 bases and J by 0 bases. The CDR3 sequence is CASSPSRDYLSGANVLTF. The CDR3 DNA follows: TGTGCCAGCAGCCCGTCCCGGGACTACCTCTCTGGGGCCAACGTCCTGACTTTC.

This CDR3 reads CASSSTYGYTF. CDR3 nucleotide sequence: TGTGCCAGCAGTTCCACTTATGGCTACACCTTC. The rearrangement uses TRBV28 and TRBJ1-2; D gene uncertain. Trimming took 4 bases from V and 5 from J, leaving 5 bases between them. The germline V gene has CDR1 MDHEN and CDR2 SYDVKM. CDR3 size: 11 residues.

This clone was observed once. This chain joins TRBV28 and TRBJ1-6; TRBD1 might be the D (6 bases). Trimming stripped 6 bases from V and 7 bases from J, with 16 bases between. From germline, CDR1 is MDHEN and CDR2 SYDVKM. The CDR3 loop spans 15 amino acids. CDR3 residues: CASRGDKGQNSPLHF. In nucleotides, the CDR3 is TGTGCCAGCAGGGGGGACAAGGGCCAAAATTCACCCCTCCACTTT.

This clone was picked up a small number of times. In nucleotides, the CDR3 is TGTGCCAGCAGGACAGGGGCGCGGACCGGGGAGCTGTTTTTT. Translation gives CASRTGARTGELFF. The genes are TRBV28 and TRBJ2-2; 8 nucleotides line up with TRBD1. Trimming at V came to 6 bases and at J to 5 bases, leaving 5 bases not matched to a gene. The CDR3 contains 14 residues. In germline, CDR1 is MDHEN, CDR2 SYDVKM.

The chain joins TRBV9 to TRBJ2-3; D is unresolved. The CDR3 spans 14 residues. CDR1 and CDR2 from the germline V gene are SGDLS and YYNGEE. V lost 4 bases to trimming and J lost 4 bases, with 13 bases between them. CDR3 loop: CASSPRLRADTQYF. CDR3 coding DNA: TGTGCCAGCAGCCCCCGACTTAGAGCAGATACGCAGTATTTT.

V and J are TRBV3-1 (or the pseudogene TRBV3-2) and TRBJ1-4; unclear D gene. This CDR3 has 15 amino acids. CDR1 and CDR2 (germline): LGHDT, YNNKEL (reference sequence). V shed 0 bases and J shed 8 bases, with 13 bases lying between them. CDR3 in DNA: TGTGCCAGCAGCCAAGATCCGCGGGAAGGGGAAAAACTGTTTTTT. This codes for CASSQDPREGEKLFF.

The chain employs TRBV6-5 and TRBJ1-1, with D perhaps TRBD1 (5 bases). In germline, CDR1 is MNHEY, CDR2 SVGAGI. The CDR3 sequence is 15 residues long. With 8 bases removed from V and 2 bases from J, the gap between germline ends came to 18 bases. CDR3 residues: CASVAKYTGNTEAFF. The CDR3 DNA follows: TGTGCCAGCGTGGCCAAATACACAGGAAACACTGAAGCTTTCTTT.

This chain links TRBV11-3 with TRBJ1-1; D is unclear. The CDR3 covers 13 residues. Between the trimmed V and J ends, which lost 0 bases and 7 bases, there was a span of 9 bases. The germline V gene encodes CDR1 SGHNT and CDR2 YENEEA. This chain's CDR3 is CASSLDPGGEAFF. In nucleotides, the CDR3 is TGTGCCAGCAGCTTAGATCCAGGAGGTGAAGCTTTCTTT.